Below, 14 T cell receptor beta chains from the same sample are listed, as sequenced in a study of blood T cell repertoires in COVID-19. Assay: immunoSEQ multiplex PCR; the TCRdb copy retains only in-frame clones and omits some. Of about 52,000 clones listed, about 90% are singletons. The sample comprised peripheral blood. The source of these receptors is a human donor with active COVID-19. The donor label of this sample is uncertain.

V usage is TRBV2 and J usage is TRBJ1-6; D call uncertain. The germline V gene has CDR1 SNHLY and CDR2 FYNNEI. This CDR3 is built from 13 residues. Trimming cost V 7 bases and J 7 bases, with 11 bases left between them. For the CDR3, the DNA is TGTGCCAGCAATGACATCAGGAATTCACCCCTCCACTTT. This translates into CASNDIRNSPLHF.

The V gene is TRBV19, the J gene TRBJ1-4, with a tentative D call TRBD1 (6 bases). CDR1 is LNHDA, CDR2 SQIVND, per germline (reference sequence). The CDR3 covers 16 residues. V lost 2 bases to trimming and J lost 5 bases, with 15 bases between them. CDR3: CASSILAGGPNEKLFF. Here the CDR3 DNA reads TGTGCCAGTAGTATATTGGCCGGGGGGCCGAATGAAAAACTGTTTTTT.

The chain links TRBV6-1 to TRBJ1-1; 8 bases match TRBD1. The V gene's germline CDR1 is MNHNS and CDR2 SASEGT. The V and J ends lost 2 bases and 6 bases, in that order; junction bases with no gene match: 5. The CDR3 has 14 amino acids. The CDR3 protein is CASSERTGLAEAFF. CDR3 sequence (DNA): TGTGCCAGCAGTGAAAGGACAGGGCTCGCTGAAGCTTTCTTT.

The V and J genes are TRBV4-3 and TRBJ2-7; D is unclear. Germline CDR1 is LGHNA and CDR2 is YSLEER. The CDR3 length is 13 residues. Trimming took off 1 base at V and 3 bases at J, with 7 bases between the two ends. Here the CDR3 reads CASSQGQFYEQYF. The CDR3 coding sequence is TGCGCCAGCAGCCAAGGGCAGTTCTACGAGCAGTACTTC.

The sample holds a few counts of this clone. The rearrangement uses TRBV13 and TRBJ1-6; D is undetermined. CDR3 length equals 14 residues. Trimming took off 3 bases at V and 7 bases at J, with 10 bases between the two ends. CDR1 PRHDT and CDR2 FYEKMQ come from the germline V gene (reference sequence). The CDR3 reads CASSFSSGNSPLHF. In nucleotides, the CDR3 is TGTGCCAGCAGCTTTTCCAGCGGGAATTCACCCCTCCACTTT.

The genes are TRBV6-1 and TRBJ2-7; 10 nucleotides align to TRBD2. CDR3 size: 18 residues. Germline V gives CDR1 MNHNS, CDR2 SASEGT. The ends lost 4 bases at V and 2 bases at J; junction bases unmatched: 14. CDR3 sequence: CASSGEPIPLAGAYEQYF. CDR3 nucleotide sequence: TGTGCCAGCAGTGGGGAACCAATCCCTCTAGCGGGGGCCTACGAGCAGTACTTC.

This chain links TRBV5-8 with TRBJ1-1; 7 nucleotides match TRBD1. Germline CDR1 and CDR2: SGHTS and YDEGEE. The CDR3 runs to 16 residues. Trimming cost V 0 bases and J 0 bases; bases outside gene matches: 5. The CDR3, as DNA: TGTGCCAGCAGCTTGGAGCCGGGACAGATGAACACTGAAGCTTTCTTT. Amino acid sequence: CASSLEPGQMNTEAFF.

The genes are TRBV12-3 or TRBV12-4 and TRBJ1-2; 7 bases align to TRBD1. The J segment lost 6 bases and the V segment lost 5 bases, leaving 6 bases of the junction unmatched. The CDR3 runs 13 residues. CDR3 in DNA: TGTGCCAGCAGTCTCATAACAGGGGATGGCTACACCTTC. Translating it yields CASSLITGDGYTF.

The chain recombines TRBV6-1 with TRBJ2-3, with 7 bases identical to TRBD2. Germline CDR1 and CDR2: MNHNS and SASEGT. The ends lost 2 bases at V and 2 bases at J; junction bases unmatched: 4. The CDR3 has 15 amino acids. CDR3 sequence reads: CASSEWAGATDTQYF. Here the CDR3 DNA reads TGTGCCAGCAGTGAATGGGCGGGAGCCACAGATACGCAGTATTTT.

V gene TRBV6-2 or TRBV6-3 combines with J gene TRBJ1-2; 8 nucleotides match TRBD1. The length of the CDR3 is 16 residues. J was trimmed by 5 bases and V by 5 bases; bases with no gene match: 13. From germline, CDR1 is MNHEY and CDR2 SVGEGT. Here the CDR3 reads CASSKSGQATTYGYTF. CDR3 coding DNA: TGTGCCAGCAGTAAATCGGGACAGGCCACTACTTATGGCTACACCTTC.

The chain combines TRBV4-2 with TRBJ1-1; D is unresolved. Trimming removed 6 bases at V and 1 base at J, with 12 bases between. Germline values: CDR1 LGHNA, CDR2 YNFKEQ. This CDR3 comprises 14 residues. The CDR3 coding sequence is TGTGCCAGCAGACCCCAGTCCCGGAACACTGAAGCTTTCTTT. It translates to CASRPQSRNTEAFF.

The V call is TRBV7-2, the J call TRBJ1-2, with 9 bases aligning to TRBD1. CDR1 and CDR2 (germline): SGHTA, FQGNSA. This CDR3 comprises 15 residues. The J segment lost 8 bases and the V segment lost 3 bases, leaving 10 bases of the junction unmatched. CDR3 bases: TGTGCCAGCAGCTTCACCTCACAGGGGGCCGGAGGCTACACCTTC. Encoded protein: CASSFTSQGAGGYTF.

The chain combines TRBV19 with TRBJ1-2; 8 nucleotides agree with TRBD1. Trimming removed 3 bases from V and 3 bases from J; junction bases left unmatched: 9. Germline-derived CDR1 and CDR2 are LNHDA and SQIVND (reference sequence). This CDR3 comprises 16 residues. The CDR3 loop reads CASSMNRGNKDYGYTF. The CDR3 nucleotides read TGTGCCAGTAGTATGAACAGGGGGAATAAGGACTATGGCTACACCTTC. Using reference TRBV19 and TRBJ1-2 for the parts outside the CDR3, the full variable domain is DGGITQSPKYLFRKEGQNVTLSCEQNLNHDAMYWYRQDPGQGLRLIYYSQIVNDFQKGDIAEGYSVSREKKESFPLTVTSAQKNPTAFYLCASSMNRGNKDYGYTFGSGTRLTVV.

The gene calls are TRBV3-1 (or the pseudogene TRBV3-2) and TRBJ2-3, with TRBD1 as a possible D gene (6 bases). This CDR3 comprises 13 residues. Germline CDR1 LGHDT, CDR2 YNNKEL (reference sequence). V lost 1 base to trimming and J lost 4 bases, with 6 bases between them. CDR3 nucleotides: TGTGCCAGCAGCCAAGCAGGGGCAGATACGCAGTATTTT. It is translated as CASSQAGADTQYF.